This T cell receptor (beta chain) was sequenced during a study of T cells after yellow fever vaccination. General study findings and limits: Contaminating bulk clonotypes could be abundant in FACS-sorted repertoires. Some clonotypes were seen in both the CD4 and the CD8 compartments. These made up a small share and likely arose from convergent recombination.

5'RACE template switching added a universal primer site and UMIs to TCR cDNA. TCRdb re-called the 5' RACE reads with MiXCR, one entry per CDR3 protein. The table shows 300,000 or so distinct CDR3 sequences, with about 4% occurring only once. With regard to this clonotype: Its antigen is unidentified.

Deletions cut 6 bases from V and 2 bases from J, with 12 bases between. The length of the CDR3 is 14 residues. The source material was PBMCs, sampled 5 days after the yellow fever booster vaccination. The source of this sequence is a man between 18 and 35 years old who received the YFV17D yellow fever vaccine. The chain is built from TRBV12-3 or TRBV12-4 and TRBJ2-3; D uncertain. The CDR3 loop is CASRRMDLTDTQYF. In nucleotides, the CDR3 is TGTGCCAGCAGGCGCATGGACCTCACAGATACGCAGTATTTT.